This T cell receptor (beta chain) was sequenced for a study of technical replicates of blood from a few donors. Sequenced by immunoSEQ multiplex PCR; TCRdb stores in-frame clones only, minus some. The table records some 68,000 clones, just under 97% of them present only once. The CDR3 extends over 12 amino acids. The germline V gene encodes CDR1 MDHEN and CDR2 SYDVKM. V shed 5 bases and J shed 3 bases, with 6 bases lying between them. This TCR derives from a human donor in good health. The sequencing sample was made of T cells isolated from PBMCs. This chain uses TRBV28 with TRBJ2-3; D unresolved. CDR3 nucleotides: TGTGCCAGCAGTACACCAACAGATACGCAGTATTTT. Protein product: CASSTPTDTQYF.